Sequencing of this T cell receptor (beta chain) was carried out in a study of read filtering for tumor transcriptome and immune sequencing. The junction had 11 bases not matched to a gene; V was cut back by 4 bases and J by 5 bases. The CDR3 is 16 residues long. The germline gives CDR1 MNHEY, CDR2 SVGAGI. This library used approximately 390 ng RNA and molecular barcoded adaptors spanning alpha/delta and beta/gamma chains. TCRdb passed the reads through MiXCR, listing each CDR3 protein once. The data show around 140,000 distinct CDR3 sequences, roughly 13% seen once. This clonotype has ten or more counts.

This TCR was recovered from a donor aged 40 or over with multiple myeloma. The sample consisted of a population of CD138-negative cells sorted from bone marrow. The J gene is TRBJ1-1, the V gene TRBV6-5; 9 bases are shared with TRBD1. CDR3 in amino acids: CASSSGGTGGKTEAFF. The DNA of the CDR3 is TGTGCCAGCAGTTCGGGGGGAACAGGGGGCAAGACTGAAGCTTTCTTT.